These 17 T cell receptor beta chains originate from one sample sequenced in a study of T cells in Graves' hyperthyroidism and ophthalmopathy. Template material for amplifying TCR beta CDR3 regions consisted of RNA transcripts. The HTBI primer set was used in a first-round RT-PCR of the TCR CDR3. TCRdb re-derived calls from the multiplex PCR reads in MiXCR, one entry per CDR3 protein. The sample contains a few hundred thousand distinct CDR3 sequences, more than 15% of which appear only once. The sample taken for sequencing was blood. These receptors came from a woman between 18 and 29 years old with Graves' hyperthyroidism that later progressed to Graves' ophthalmopathy.

The J gene is TRBJ2-1, the V gene TRBV2, with D perhaps given as TRBD1 or TRBD2 (5 bases each). Germline CDR1 reads SNHLY; CDR2 reads FYNNEI. Trimming pared 7 bases from V and 8 bases from J, leaving 12 bases between. The CDR3 consists of 12 residues. CDR3 in amino acids: CASTNVGDEQFF. The CDR3 nucleotides are TGTGCCAGCACCAATGTGGGGGATGAGCAGTTCTTC.

This clonotype was seen a handful of times. The genes are TRBV6-2 or TRBV6-3 and TRBJ2-7, with 12 bases lining up with TRBD1. V was clipped by 6 bases and J by 7 bases; unmatched bases: 10. The germline V gene encodes CDR1 MNHEY and CDR2 SVGEGT. The CDR3 consists of 15 residues. CDR3 nucleotides: TGTGCCAGCAGAAGCCGGGACAGGGGGCTGCATGAGCAGTACTTC. It specifies CASRSRDRGLHEQYF.

This clonotype was observed at least ten times. The chain is built from TRBV7-2 and TRBJ2-7; perhaps TRBD2 as D (6 bases). V lost 1 base to trimming and J lost 3 bases, with 16 bases between them. The CDR3 contains 16 residues. CDR1 is SGHTA, CDR2 FQGNSA, per germline. CDR3 DNA: TGTGCCAGCAGCTTAGGATGGACATCGGGGGACTACGAGCAGTACTTC. Its protein product is CASSLGWTSGDYEQYF.

With regard to this clonotype: It may be a read error: a sequence one base away is much more abundant. The chain recombines TRBV20-1 with TRBJ2-1; 10 nucleotides agree with TRBD1. This CDR3 has 16 amino acids. Per the germline V gene, CDR1 is DFQATT and CDR2 is SNEGSKA (reference sequence). The CDR3 spells CSAREGGTGVYNEQSF. DNA of the CDR3: TGCAGTGCTAGAGAGGGTGGGACAGGGGTATACAATGAGCAGTCCTTC.

This clonotype occurred many times. This sequence joins TRBV2 and TRBJ2-4; D tentatively fits TRBD1 or TRBD2 (5 bases each). The CDR3 is 15 amino acids. V was clipped by 6 bases and J by 5 bases, with 17 bases between them. The germline gives CDR1 SNHLY, CDR2 FYNNEI. The CDR3 DNA reads as TGTGCCAGCAGCGGGGCCTTACGGTGGGAAAACATTCAGTACTTC. It translates to CASSGALRWENIQYF.

This clonotype was recorded many times. The J gene is TRBJ2-1, the V gene TRBV28, with a tentative D call TRBD2 (5 bases). The V end was cut by 6 bases, the J end by 0 bases, with 9 bases between. Germline CDR1 MDHEN, CDR2 SYDVKM. The CDR3 has 14 residues. CDR3 sequence (DNA): TGTGCCAGCAGGGACTCCAGCTCCTACAATGAGCAGTTCTTC. Translation gives CASRDSSSYNEQFF.

This clonotype was seen many times. V and J are TRBV28 and TRBJ2-1; either TRBD1 or TRBD2 may supply D (5 bases each). This CDR3 is 13 amino acids long. V was pared by 8 bases and J by 1 base, with 9 bases between. The germline V gene has CDR1 MDHEN and CDR2 SYDVKM. The CDR3 spells CASGGPSYNEQFF. CDR3 nucleotide sequence: TGTGCCAGCGGGGGACCTTCCTACAATGAGCAGTTCTTC.

On this clonotype itself: Germline and junction disagree at one end, which may indicate a read error. This chain connects TRBV10-3 to TRBJ2-5; 9 bases map to TRBD2. The V gene's germline CDR1 is ENHRY and CDR2 SYGVKD. This CDR3 comprises 14 residues. The CDR3 DNA follows: TGTGCCATCCGTAGCGGGAGCTCGTGGGAGACCCGGTACTTC. Protein product: CAIRSGSSWETRYF.

A note on this clonotype: A clone one base away is much larger, so this may be a read error. This chain links TRBV27 with TRBJ2-7, with D hard to call. The J call is uncertain, as TRBJ2-1 better fits the DNA end. The CDR3 spans 13 residues. Germline CDR1 reads MNHEY; CDR2 reads SMNVEV (reference sequence). The CDR3 bases are TGTGCCAGCAGCAACAAAGCACTATACGAGCAGTTCTTC. It yields the protein CASSNKALYEQFF.

Of note for this clonotype: One base away lies a much larger clone, so this may be a sequencing read error. J is TRBJ2-5 and V is TRBV5-1, with TRBD2 identical over 9 bases. The CDR3 covers 17 residues. Per germline, CDR1 SGHRS and CDR2 YFSETQ. CDR3 bases: TGCGCCAGCAGCCCGGTGTGGTTTAGCGGGAGTCGAGAGAGCCAGTACTTC. It encodes CASSPVWFSGSRESQYF. Combining the CDR3 with reference TRBV5-1 and TRBJ2-5 gives the whole variable domain KAGVTQTPRYLIKTRGQQVTLSCSPISGHRSVSWYQQTPGQGLQFLFEYFSETQRNKGNFPGRFSGRQFSNSRSEMNVSTLELGDSALYLCASSPVWFSGSRESQYFGPGTRLLVL.

This clonotype was observed a handful of times. V usage is TRBV9 and J usage is TRBJ2-1; a possible D gene is TRBD1 (6 bases). Trimming removed 4 bases from V and 8 bases from J, with 13 bases in between. Germline V gives CDR1 SGDLS, CDR2 YYNGEE. The CDR3 runs to 13 residues. The CDR3 DNA follows: TGTGCCAGCAGCAGACCCCCAGGGGATGAGCAGTTCTTC. It yields the protein CASSRPPGDEQFF. Full variable domain (missing parts from reference TRBV9 and TRBJ2-1): DSGVTQTPKHLITATGQRVTLRCSPRSGDLSVYWYQQSLDQGLQFLIQYYNGEERAKGNILERFSAQQFPDLHSELNLSSLELGDSALYFCASSRPPGDEQFFGPGTRLTVL.

The chain employs TRBV6-1 and TRBJ1-3; D gene unclear. The V end was cut by 4 bases, the J end by 4 bases, with 20 bases between. There are 17 residues in the CDR3. Looked up from germline, CDR1 is MNHNS and CDR2 is SASEGT. The DNA for the CDR3 is TGTGCCAGCAGTGGATTTTCGGGTGCTCCCGTCGGAAACACCATATATTTT. Encoded protein: CASSGFSGAPVGNTIYF.

This rearrangement joins TRBV5-1 to TRBJ2-1; 10 bases line up with TRBD2. The V and J ends lost 0 bases and 1 base, in that order; junction bases with no gene match: 4. CDR1 and CDR2 from the germline V gene are SGHRS and YFSETQ. The CDR3 contains 17 residues. In nucleotides, the CDR3 is TGCGCCAGCAGCTTGGTAGCGGGGGGAATGTCCTACAATGAGCAGTTCTTC. Protein sequence: CASSLVAGGMSYNEQFF. Variable domain in full (rest from reference TRBV5-1 and TRBJ2-1): KAGVTQTPRYLIKTRGQQVTLSCSPISGHRSVSWYQQTPGQGLQFLFEYFSETQRNKGNFPGRFSGRQFSNSRSEMNVSTLELGDSALYLCASSLVAGGMSYNEQFFGPGTRLTVL.

To note about this clonotype: A read error is possible here, since a much larger clone lies one base away. The chain recombines TRBV11-2 with TRBJ2-7; D tentatively fits TRBD1 or TRBD2 (5 bases each). The J call may not be correct, given that the DNA end is closer to TRBJ2-1. The CDR3 runs 14 residues. The germline gives CDR1 SGHAT, CDR2 FQNNGV. Here the CDR3 reads CASSLGDGTYEQFF. CDR3 nucleotide sequence: TGTGCCAGCAGCTTAGGGGACGGAACCTACGAGCAGTTCTTC.

This clonotype was seen a few times. The chain links TRBV27 to TRBJ2-1, with a weak D call TRBD2 (7 bases). The V gene's germline CDR1 is MNHEY and CDR2 SMNVEV (reference sequence). With 7 bases removed from V and 3 bases from J, the gap between germline ends came to 19 bases. The CDR3 has 16 amino acids. The CDR3 DNA reads TGTGCCAGCACCCTTAGGGGGGGGACCGTCTACAATGAGCAGTTCTTC. Translating it yields CASTLRGGTVYNEQFF.

The chain links TRBV28 to TRBJ2-7; D is perhaps TRBD1 or TRBD2 (6 bases each). The CDR3 is made up of 13 amino acids. V dropped 6 bases and J dropped 5 bases, with 14 bases sitting between them. The V gene's germline CDR1 is MDHEN and CDR2 SYDVKM. This chain's CDR3 is CASRVGGSNEQYF. Here the CDR3 DNA reads TGTGCCAGCAGGGTAGGGGGGTCCAACGAGCAGTACTTC.

A few counts support this clonotype. V usage is TRBV20-1 and J usage is TRBJ1-2; possible D gene TRBD1, 5 bases. The germline V gene has CDR1 DFQATT and CDR2 SNEGSKA (reference sequence). The CDR3 has 13 residues. The V end was cut by 5 bases, the J end by 3 bases, with 13 bases between. CDR3 loop: CSAPKGADYGYTF. In nucleotides, the CDR3 is TGCAGTGCTCCCAAAGGGGCTGACTATGGCTACACCTTC.